This T cell receptor beta chain was obtained from a study of T-cell reconstitution after alpha-beta-depleted transplantation in children. Notes on the study in general: At around two months after transplant, the alpha-beta T cells were reportedly derived from several hundred expanded clones that came from non-depleted graft cells. At one year after transplant, newly produced T cells mostly accounted for T-cell counts and diversity. Surviving recipient T cells and thymic progenitors accounted for the high day-60 TCRbeta diversity observed in some patients.

Only one count was recorded for this clonotype. Its antigen is currently unknown. The CDR3 consists of 15 residues. V lost 1 base and J 0 bases, leaving 11 bases between the germline ends. Germline V gene lookup returns CDR1 DFQATT and CDR2 SNEGSKA (reference sequence). It was with unique molecular identifiers that the TCRbeta library was prepared. Via MiXCR, TCRdb re-called the PCR reads, giving one row per CDR3 protein. The sample carries about 340,000 distinct CDR3 sequences, 15% to 20% recorded once. The chain joins TRBV20-1 to TRBJ2-3; D is uncertain. The sample was PBMCs, mostly from graft donor cells, taken 360 days after TCRalphabeta/CD19-depleted stem cell transplant. The clonotype originates from a male patient under 10 years old who had a stem cell transplant for acute lymphoblastic leukemia, so the T cells may come from the graft donor. The CDR3, as DNA: TGCAGTGCTAGAGTGCGTCGCCTAAGCACAGATACGCAGTATTTT. Its translation: CSARVRRLSTDTQYF.